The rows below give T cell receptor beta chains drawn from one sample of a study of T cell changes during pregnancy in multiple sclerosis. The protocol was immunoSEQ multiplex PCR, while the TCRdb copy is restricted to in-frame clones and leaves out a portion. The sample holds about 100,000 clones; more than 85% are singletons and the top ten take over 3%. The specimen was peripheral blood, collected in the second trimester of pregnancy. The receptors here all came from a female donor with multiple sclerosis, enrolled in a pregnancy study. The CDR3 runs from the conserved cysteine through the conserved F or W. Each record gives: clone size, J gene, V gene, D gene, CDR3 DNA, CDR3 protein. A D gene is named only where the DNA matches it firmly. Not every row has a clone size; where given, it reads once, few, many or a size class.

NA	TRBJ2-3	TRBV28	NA	TGTGCCAGCAGTTTGGGGTCGGGTCAGGGGTACACAGATACGCAGTATTTT	CASSLGSGQGYTDTQYF
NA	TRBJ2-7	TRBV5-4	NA	TGTGCCAGCAGCGAAAGAGGCGGGTCCTACGAGCAGTACTTC	CASSERGGSYEQYF
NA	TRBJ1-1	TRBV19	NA	TGTGCCACCACGAAGCTCTCCCCGAACACTGAAGCTTTCTTT	CATTKLSPNTEAFF
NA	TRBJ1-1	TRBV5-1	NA	TGCGCCAGCAGCTATACAGGGAAAGTGAACACTGAAGCTTTCTTT	CASSYTGKVNTEAFF
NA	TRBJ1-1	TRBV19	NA	TGTGCCAGTAGGGAACAGGGACGGGTTATACACACTGAAGCTTTCTTT	CASREQGRVIHTEAFF
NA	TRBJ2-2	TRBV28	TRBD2	TGTGCCAGCAGTTTACCGCTAGCGGGAGGTGCCGGGGAGCTGTTTTTT	CASSLPLAGGAGELFF
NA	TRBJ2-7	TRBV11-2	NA	TGTGCCAGCAGCTCAATCAACAGGGACACCTACGAGCAGTACTTC	CASSSINRDTYEQYF
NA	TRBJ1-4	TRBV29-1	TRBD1	TGCAGCGTTAAAACCGGGACAGGGGCTGAAAAACTGTTTTTT	CSVKTGTGAEKLFF
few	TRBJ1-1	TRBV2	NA	TGTGCCAGCAGGGGGCCCACTGAAGCTTTCTTT	CASRGPTEAFF
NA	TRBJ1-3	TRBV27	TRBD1	TGTGCCAGCAGTCCGGGACAGTTTGGAAACACCATATATTTT	CASSPGQFGNTIYF
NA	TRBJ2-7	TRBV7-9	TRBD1	TGTGCCAGCAGCTTAGACCCGGGACAGCTCTTATCGGGGCTGGAGCAGTACTTC	CASSLDPGQLLSGLEQYF
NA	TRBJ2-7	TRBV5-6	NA	TGTGCCAGCAGTTCCGGTTCGGACAGCTACGAGCAGTACTTC	CASSSGSDSYEQYF
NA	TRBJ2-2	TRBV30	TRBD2	TGTGCCTGGAGAATTAGCGGGAGAGTGACCGGGGAGCTGTTTTTT	CAWRISGRVTGELFF
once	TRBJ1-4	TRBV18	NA	TGTGCCAGCTCACCAAGGAGCTCCCTAAATGAAAAACTGTTTTTT	CASSPRSSLNEKLFF
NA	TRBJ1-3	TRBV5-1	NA	TGCGCCAGCAGCTTGGCGGCCAGGTCAATCTCTGGAAACACCATATATTTT	CASSLAARSISGNTIYF
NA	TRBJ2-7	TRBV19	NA	TGTGCCAGTAGTCCCTTACCAGGGCCTAGTGGGGTCGAGTACGAGCAGTACTTC	CASSPLPGPSGVEYEQYF
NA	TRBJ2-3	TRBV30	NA	TGTGCCTGGCAACGCGGAGAAAGCACAGATACGCAGTATTTT	CAWQRGESTDTQYF
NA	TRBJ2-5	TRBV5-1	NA	TGCGCCAGCAGCTTGTCGGCCGGCGGGGAGACCCAGTACTTC	CASSLSAGGETQYF
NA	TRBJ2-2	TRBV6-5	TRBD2	TGTGCCAGCAGTTACGGGCCCGGGGGGGCCGGGGAGCTGTTTTTT	CASSYGPGGAGELFF
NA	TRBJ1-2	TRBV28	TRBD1	TGTGCCAGCAGTTTAACAGGGGGAGGCTACACCTTC	CASSLTGGGYTF
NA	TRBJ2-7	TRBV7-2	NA	TGTGCCAGCAGCTTAATGAGACTAGAGCAGTACTTC	CASSLMRLEQYF
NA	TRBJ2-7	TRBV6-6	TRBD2	TGTGCCAGCATGAACGGCGGGGGGAACTACGAGCAGTACTTC	CASMNGGGNYEQYF
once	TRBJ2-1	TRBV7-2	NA	TGTGCCAGCAGCTTAAGGGGAACGGTCAATGAGCAGTTCTTC	CASSLRGTVNEQFF
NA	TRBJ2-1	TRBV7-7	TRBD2	TGTGCTAGCAGCCCCGGGACTAGCAATGAGCAGTTCTTC	CASSPGTSNEQFF
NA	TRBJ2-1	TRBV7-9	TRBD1	TGTGCCAGCAGCTTACTCCCGGACAGGGCCTACAATGAGCAGTTCTTC	CASSLLPDRAYNEQFF
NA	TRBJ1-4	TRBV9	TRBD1	TGTGCCAGCAGCGCGACAGGGATACCTAATGAAAAACTGTTTTTT	CASSATGIPNEKLFF
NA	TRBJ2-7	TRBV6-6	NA	TGTGCCAGCAGTGAGACAGCCTACGAGCAGTACTTC	CASSETAYEQYF
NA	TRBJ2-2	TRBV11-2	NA	TGTGCCAGCAGCCTCGGGGTCGGGGAGCTGTTTTTT	CASSLGVGELFF
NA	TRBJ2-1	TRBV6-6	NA	TGTGCCAGCAGTAATAACAGGGTTGGTGAGCAGTTCTTC	CASSNNRVGEQFF